The entry below gives a single T cell receptor beta chain sequence along with its context. Germline V gives CDR1 SGHDT, CDR2 YYEEEE. The germline V and J ends were trimmed by 5 bases and 3 bases, with 21 bases remaining between them. The CDR3 consists of 17 residues. TCRdb recomputed calls from the 5' RACE reads with MiXCR, one row per CDR3 protein. This table has around 480,000 distinct CDR3 sequences, roughly 13% appearing once. The sample is drawn from a study of identical twins. The sample also formed part of further work on yellow fever vaccine responses in identical twins.

The sequenced sample was CD4+ T cells sorted from blood. This TCR came from a woman between 18 and 30 years old in good health. This chain links TRBV5-6 with TRBJ2-1, with D perhaps given as TRBD1 or TRBD2 (6 bases each). CDR3: CASRKRIPGGIYNEQFF. In DNA form, the CDR3 reads TGTGCCAGCAGAAAACGAATCCCCGGGGGCATCTACAATGAGCAGTTCTTC.